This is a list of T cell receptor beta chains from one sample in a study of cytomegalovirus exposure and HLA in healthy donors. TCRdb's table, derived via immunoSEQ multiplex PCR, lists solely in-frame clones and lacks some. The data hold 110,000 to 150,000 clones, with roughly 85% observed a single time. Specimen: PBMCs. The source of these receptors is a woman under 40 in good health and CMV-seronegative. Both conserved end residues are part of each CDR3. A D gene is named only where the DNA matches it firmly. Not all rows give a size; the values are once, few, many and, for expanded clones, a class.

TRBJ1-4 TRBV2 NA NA TGTGCCAGCAGTGGCGAGCGGACAGTAAATGAAAAACTGTTTTTT CASSGERTVNEKLFF
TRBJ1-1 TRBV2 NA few TGTGCCAGCAGTAGAGGGCTGCTGGGCACTGAAGCTTTCTTT CASSRGLLGTEAFF
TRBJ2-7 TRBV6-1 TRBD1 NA TGTGCCAGCAGGGGGCGGACAGGGGGTGCGTACGAGCAGTACTTC CASRGRTGGAYEQYF
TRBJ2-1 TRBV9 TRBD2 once TGTGCCAGCAGCGTAGGGGCTAGCGGGTCCGCCAATGAGCAGTTCTTC CASSVGASGSANEQFF
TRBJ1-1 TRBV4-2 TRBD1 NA TGTGCCAGCAGCCAAGCTCCGGGGACAGGCGGCACTGAAGCTTTCTTT CASSQAPGTGGTEAFF
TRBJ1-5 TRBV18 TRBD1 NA TGTGCCAGCTCGCCTAAAAGACAGGGACAAAGCAATCAGCCCCAGCATTTT CASSPKRQGQSNQPQHF
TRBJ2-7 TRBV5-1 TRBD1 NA TGCGCCAGCAGCTTAACAGGGGTTTGGCCCTACGAGCAGTACTTC CASSLTGVWPYEQYF
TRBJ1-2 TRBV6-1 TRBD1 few TGTGCCAGCAGGAGGACAGGGGTTGACTATGGCTACACCTTC CASRRTGVDYGYTF
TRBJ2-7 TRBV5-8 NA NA TGTGCCAGCAGCTTGGCGTACGGGAACTACGAGCAGTACTTC CASSLAYGNYEQYF
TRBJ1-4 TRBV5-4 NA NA TGTGCCAGCAGCCCGCGGGGGGCTCATGAAAAACTGTTTTTT CASSPRGAHEKLFF
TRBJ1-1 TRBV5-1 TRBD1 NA TGCGCCAGCAGCTCCCTGGACAGGGGGCTCATGAACACTGAAGCTTTCTTT CASSSLDRGLMNTEAFF
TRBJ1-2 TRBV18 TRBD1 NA TGTGCCAGCTCACCGACCGGGACAGGGTCTGGCTACACCTTC CASSPTGTGSGYTF
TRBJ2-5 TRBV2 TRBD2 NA TGTGCCAGCAGCAGGGAGGCGGGGGGAGAGACCCAGTACTTC CASSREAGGETQYF
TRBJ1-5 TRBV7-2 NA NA TGTGCCAGCAGCCCGCAGGGCAATCAGCCCCAGCATTTT CASSPQGNQPQHF
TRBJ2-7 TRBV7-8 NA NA TGTGCCAGCAGCTTAGTGATCCCAACGGGCTCCTACGAGCAGTACTTC CASSLVIPTGSYEQYF
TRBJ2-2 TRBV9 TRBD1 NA TGTGCCAGCAGCGGAGAGGGGGACAGGGGAAGGAACACCGGGGAGCTGTTTTTT CASSGEGDRGRNTGELFF
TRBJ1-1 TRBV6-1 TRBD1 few TGTGCCAGCAGTTCGGGGACAGGGGTGACTGAAGCTTTCTTT CASSSGTGVTEAFF
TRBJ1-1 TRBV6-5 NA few TGTGCCAGCAGTTACTCGAGGAACACTGAAGCTTTCTTT CASSYSRNTEAFF
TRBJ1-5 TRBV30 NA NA TGTGCCTGGAGTGCCAATAGCAATCAGCCCCAGCATTTT CAWSANSNQPQHF
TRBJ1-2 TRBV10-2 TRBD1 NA TGCGCCAGCAGGCCCCGGGACAGGGCCCCTCTAGACTATGGCTACACCTTC CASRPRDRAPLDYGYTF
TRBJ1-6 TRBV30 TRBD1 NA TGTGCCTGGAGCTTTCAGGGGGCCGGTATCGGCAATTCACCCCTCCACTTT CAWSFQGAGIGNSPLHF
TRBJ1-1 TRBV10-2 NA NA TGCGCCAGCAGTGAGCCTCGGACGGGAACTGAAGCTTTCTTT CASSEPRTGTEAFF
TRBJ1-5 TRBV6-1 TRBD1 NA TGTGCCAGCGAACAGGGGGCGGTAGGAAATCAGCCCCAGCATTTT CASEQGAVGNQPQHF
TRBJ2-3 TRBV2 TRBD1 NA TGTGCCAGCAGTCCGGACAGGGGCACAGATACGCAGTATTTT CASSPDRGTDTQYF
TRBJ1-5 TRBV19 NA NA TGTGCCAGTCGGATTGCGGCCAATTTGAGGCAGCCCCAGCATTTT CASRIAANLRQPQHF
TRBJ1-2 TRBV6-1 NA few TGTGCCAGCAGTGAAGCGGTCAGAACTAACTATGGCTACACCTTC CASSEAVRTNYGYTF
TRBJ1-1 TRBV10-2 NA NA TGCGCCAGCAGTGAGTCGAGCAGGTCGAACACTGAAGCTTTCTTT CASSESSRSNTEAFF
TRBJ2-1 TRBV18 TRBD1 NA TGTGCCAGCTCACCAGGGCAGGGGGTCTCCAATGAGCAGTTCTTC CASSPGQGVSNEQFF
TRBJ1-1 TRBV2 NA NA TGTGCCAGCAGTGAAGGGTCCGGGAGGAAAGCTTTCTTT CASSEGSGRKAFF
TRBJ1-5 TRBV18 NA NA TGTGCCAGCTCATTAGGAGTAGGCCAGCCCCAGCATTTT CASSLGVGQPQHF
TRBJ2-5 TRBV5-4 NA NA TGTGCCAGCAGCTTGGACGGGACCCAGTACTTC CASSLDGTQYF
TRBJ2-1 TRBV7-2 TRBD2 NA TGTGCCAGCAGCCAGGGACTAGCGGGGGCGCCGGCCTACAATGAGCAGTTCTTC CASSQGLAGAPAYNEQFF
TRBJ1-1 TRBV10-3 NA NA TGTGCCATCAGTCTAGGATCAAACACTGAAGCTTTCTTT CAISLGSNTEAFF
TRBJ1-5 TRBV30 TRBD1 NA TGTGCCTCCGGGACAGGGGGGGCGCGACAGCCCCAGCATTTT CASGTGGARQPQHF
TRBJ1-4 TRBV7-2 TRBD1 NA TGTGCCAGCAGCTCTCAACAGGGGATTAATGAAAAACTGTTTTTT CASSSQQGINEKLFF
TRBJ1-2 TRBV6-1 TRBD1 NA TGTGCCAGCAGCCTACAGGGGTTCTATGGCTACACCTTC CASSLQGFYGYTF
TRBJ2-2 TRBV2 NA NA TGTGCCAGCAGAGAACAGGGGAACACCGGGGAGCTGTTTTTT CASREQGNTGELFF
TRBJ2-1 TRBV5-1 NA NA TGCGCCAGCAGCCTAGGAGGGGAAGGAGAGTTCTTC CASSLGGEGEFF
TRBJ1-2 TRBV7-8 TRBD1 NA TGTGCCAGCAGCCCGAGGGACAGGACAAACTATGGCTACACCTTC CASSPRDRTNYGYTF
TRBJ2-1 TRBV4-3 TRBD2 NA TGCGCCAGCAGCCAAGAACCAACTAGCGGGTACAATGAGCAGTTCTTC CASSQEPTSGYNEQFF
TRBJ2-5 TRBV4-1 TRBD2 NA TGCGCCAGCAGCCTTGGACTAGTGCGAGAGACCCAGTACTTC CASSLGLVRETQYF
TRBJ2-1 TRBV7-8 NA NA TGTGCCAGCAGCTTTCAGTACAATGAGCAGTTCTTC CASSFQYNEQFF
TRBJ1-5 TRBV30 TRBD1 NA TGTGCCTGGCAAGAACAGGGGCGGCAGCCCCAGCATTTT CAWQEQGRQPQHF
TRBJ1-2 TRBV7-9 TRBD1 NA TGTGCCAGCAGCCGGCGACAGGGGGATCGGGTTTATGGCTACACCTTC CASSRRQGDRVYGYTF
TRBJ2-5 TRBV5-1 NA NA TGCGCCAGCAGCCCGACAAGACCACAAGAGACCCAGTACTTC CASSPTRPQETQYF
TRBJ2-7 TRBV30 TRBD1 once TGTGCCTGGAATAGACAGGGGATCTCCTACGAGCAGTACTTC CAWNRQGISYEQYF